This T cell receptor (beta chain) was sequenced for a study of T cells after yellow fever vaccination. The study's findings and limits: The study re-detected most primary-vaccination clones after the booster (approximately 96% CD4, around 89% CD8).

There are many counts of this clonotype. V was cut by 6 bases and J by 0 bases, with 14 bases left in between. CDR3 length: 15 residues. MiXCR was run by TCRdb on the 5' RACE reads, yielding one entry per CDR3 protein. Seen here are about 50,000 distinct CDR3 sequences, approximately 6% observed once, and the top ten hold 30% to 35%. This sequence joins TRBV12-3 or TRBV12-4 and TRBJ2-5, with TRBD2 as a possible D gene (5 bases). This receptor was obtained from a man aged 18 to 30 who received the YFV17D yellow fever vaccine. The specimen was PBMCs, either bulk or a sorted T-cell subset (CD4+, CD8+, memory, or dextramer-sorted; not recorded which), collected on the day of the yellow fever booster vaccination. DNA for the CDR3: TGTGCCAGCAGCCTGGGGAGTACCTACCAAGAGACCCAGTACTTC. Translating it yields CASSLGSTYQETQYF.